These 26 T cell receptor beta chains were sequenced from one sample in a study of T cells in Graves' hyperthyroidism and ophthalmopathy. TCR beta CDR3 regions were amplified from RNA transcripts. When the TCR CDR3 underwent first-round RT-PCR, the HTBI primer set was used. TCRdb reanalysed the multiplex PCR reads using MiXCR and keeps one entry per CDR3 protein. The data contain roughly 700,000 distinct CDR3 sequences, approximately 15% of them seen just once; the ten biggest clones take up roughly 15%. The sample consisted of blood. The receptors were gathered from a man in his forties or fifties with Graves' hyperthyroidism.

This clonotype showed up many times. The chain links TRBV5-1 to TRBJ2-7, with 10 bases lining up with TRBD2. The CDR3 is 15 amino acids. The germline gives CDR1 SGHRS, CDR2 YFSETQ. Unmatched junction bases numbered 11, after V lost 4 bases and J lost 7 bases. The CDR3 DNA follows: TGCGCCAGCAGCGCCGGGACTAGCGCGTATGAGGAGCAGTACTTC. This gives the protein CASSAGTSAYEEQYF.

This clonotype appeared many times. This sequence joins TRBV6-2 or TRBV6-3 and TRBJ2-2; 12 nucleotides line up with TRBD2. Germline CDR1 is MNHEY and CDR2 is SVGEGT. The CDR3 runs 18 residues. The J segment lost 0 bases and the V segment lost 4 bases, leaving 6 bases of the junction unmatched. CDR3 sequence reads: CASSFGTSGYTNTGELFF. CDR3 bases: TGTGCCAGCAGTTTCGGGACTAGCGGGTATACGAACACCGGGGAGCTGTTTTTT.

This clonotype has a count of ten or more. The chain links TRBV7-8 to TRBJ1-1; D gene uncertain. CDR3 length: 14 residues. Trimming removed 1 base at V and 1 base at J, with 7 bases between. Germline V gene data show CDR1 as SGHVS and CDR2 as FQNEAQ. The CDR3 sequence: CASSLVVANTEAFF. CDR3 bases: TGTGCCAGCAGCTTAGTTGTTGCGAACACTGAAGCTTTCTTT.

This clonotype was counted many times. J is TRBJ2-7 and V is TRBV7-2; possibly TRBD2 for D (6 bases). The CDR3 is made up of 18 amino acids. Germline loops: CDR1 SGHTA, CDR2 FQGNSA. Trimming took 0 bases from V and 3 from J, leaving 21 bases between them. CDR3 loop: CASSLAVGGSHGGYEQYF. Here the CDR3 DNA reads TGTGCCAGCAGCTTAGCAGTCGGTGGGTCACACGGGGGCTACGAGCAGTACTTC.

This clonotype was seen more than once but under ten times. The gene calls are TRBV12-3 or TRBV12-4 and TRBJ2-5; D perhaps matches TRBD1 (7 bases). The CDR3 extends over 13 amino acids. V was shortened by 4 bases and J by 5 bases, with 11 bases between the two germline ends. CDR3 sequence reads: CASSSGDSETQYF. The DNA for the CDR3 is TGTGCCAGCAGTTCGGGGGACAGCGAGACCCAGTACTTC.

The rearrangement uses TRBV11-2 and TRBJ2-1; 7 bases are a match to TRBD2. CDR3 length: 19 residues. V lost 5 bases, J lost 6 bases, and 22 bases stayed unmatched. Germline values: CDR1 SGHAT, CDR2 FQNNGV. DNA for the CDR3: TGTGCCAGCAGCCCCGGAGGGGCGGGAGTATTCTTACGACGCAATGAGCAGTTCTTC. Translating it yields CASSPGGAGVFLRRNEQFF.

In its sample, this clonotype was seen a few times. The chain joins TRBV18 to TRBJ1-1; unclear D gene. Trimming removed 10 bases at V and 0 bases at J, with 30 bases between. This CDR3 is 19 amino acids long. Looked up from germline, CDR1 is KGHSH and CDR2 is LQKENI. DNA of the CDR3: TGTGCCACCGGACGCTCTACGTTGGTTTCGTACCTGCTGAACACTGAAGCTTTCTTT. Encoded protein: CATGRSTLVSYLLNTEAFF. Together with reference TRBV18 and TRBJ1-1, the CDR3 gives the full variable domain: NAGVMQNPRHLVRRRGQEARLRCSPMKGHSHVYWYRQLPEEGLKFMVYLQKENIIDESGMPKERFSAEFPKEGPSILRIQQVVRGDSAAYFCATGRSTLVSYLLNTEAFFGQGTRLTVV.

This clonotype was seen only a few times. V usage is TRBV24-1 and J usage is TRBJ1-2; no clear D. The germline V gene has CDR1 KGHDR and CDR2 SFDVKD. This CDR3 has 14 amino acids. The V end was cut by 9 bases, the J end by 6 bases, with 19 bases between. The CDR3 sequence: CATWNGQFSHGYTF. Here the CDR3 DNA reads TGTGCCACCTGGAATGGGCAGTTTAGCCATGGCTACACCTTC.

The gene calls are TRBV6-5 and TRBJ2-5, with D uncertain. Per the germline V gene, CDR1 is MNHEY and CDR2 is SVGAGI. The CDR3 length is 12 residues. Deletions cut 2 bases from V and 3 bases from J, with 4 bases between. The CDR3 DNA reads TGTGCCAGCAGTTACGAGGAAGAGACCCAGTACTTC. It codes for CASSYEEETQYF.

This clonotype came up many times. The chain uses TRBV7-2 and TRBJ1-2; TRBD1 matches at 7 bases. The CDR3 is made up of 14 amino acids. The V gene end was trimmed by 6 bases and the J gene end by 5 bases; junction bases not matched to a gene: 9. The germline V gene encodes CDR1 SGHTA and CDR2 FQGNSA. CDR3 sequence (DNA): TGTGCCAGCAGAACCGGGACAGCCTATTATGGCTACACCTTC. It codes for CASRTGTAYYGYTF.

This clonotype was recorded at least ten times. The J gene is TRBJ2-7, the V gene TRBV28, with TRBD1 matching 7 bases. From germline, CDR1 is MDHEN and CDR2 SYDVKM. V shed 6 bases and J 2 bases; nucleotides not matched to a gene: 4. This CDR3 is built from 13 residues. In nucleotides, the CDR3 is TGTGCCAGCAGGCACAGGGGCCCCTACGAGCAGTACTTC. This translates into CASRHRGPYEQYF.

This clonotype appeared many times. This sequence joins TRBV24-1 and TRBJ2-5; the D call may be TRBD1 or TRBD2 (7 bases each). The V and J ends lost 9 bases and 2 bases respectively, with 18 bases between them. The CDR3 contains 15 residues. Germline V gives CDR1 KGHDR, CDR2 SFDVKD. The CDR3 reads CATRGSGGGQETQYF. For the CDR3, the DNA is TGTGCCACCCGTGGGTCAGGGGGAGGGCAAGAGACCCAGTACTTC.

The table lists this clonotype with many counts. The V and J genes are TRBV12-3 or TRBV12-4 and TRBJ2-5; either TRBD1 or TRBD2 may fit D (5 bases each). The CDR3 consists of 13 residues. The V end was cut by 3 bases, the J end by 3 bases, with 8 bases between. CDR3: CASSFEGKETQYF. The CDR3 DNA is TGTGCCAGCAGTTTTGAGGGGAAAGAGACCCAGTACTTC.

This clonotype was detected ten times or more. DNA of the CDR3: TGTGCCAGTAGTATGACTAGCAGAAACACCGGGGAGCTGTTTTTT. Translation gives CASSMTSRNTGELFF. The chain employs TRBV19 and TRBJ2-2; 7 bases align to TRBD2. Germline values: CDR1 LNHDA, CDR2 SQIVND (reference sequence). This CDR3 region has 15 residues. The V segment lost 3 bases and the J segment 2 bases; nucleotides outside the gene matches: 3.

Many counts were recorded for this clonotype. The chain couples TRBV18 to TRBJ1-1; a weak D match, TRBD1 (6 bases). Germline V CDR1 and CDR2: KGHSH, LQKENI. The CDR3 has 15 amino acids. The V end was cut by 6 bases, the J end by 0 bases, with 14 bases between. CDR3 residues: CASSRGGVMNTEAFF. The CDR3 DNA sequence: TGTGCCAGCTCCCGCGGGGGCGTAATGAACACTGAAGCTTTCTTT.

There are many counts of this clonotype. The CDR3 nucleotides are TGTGCCAGCAGCTTAGAGAATCAGCCCCAGCATTTT. Translated, it gives CASSLENQPQHF. The V call is TRBV7-9, the J call TRBJ1-5, with no clear D. V was clipped by 1 base and J by 4 bases, with 2 bases between them. The CDR3 covers 12 residues. Germline V gives CDR1 SEHNR, CDR2 FQNEAQ (reference sequence).

The gene calls are TRBV7-2 and TRBJ2-3, with 7 nucleotides matching TRBD2. The CDR3 has 17 residues. Per the germline V gene, CDR1 is SGHTA and CDR2 is FQGNSA. The junction had 15 bases not matched to a gene; V was cut back by 4 bases and J by 5 bases. The CDR3 protein is CASSSNIFSGLGDTQYF. The CDR3, as DNA: TGTGCCAGCAGCTCCAATATCTTTAGCGGGTTGGGAGATACGCAGTATTTT.

J is TRBJ2-7 and V is TRBV20-1; the D is unclear. Trimming cost V 1 base and J 2 bases, with 15 bases left between them. Germline CDR1 DFQATT, CDR2 SNEGSKA (reference sequence). The CDR3 has 15 amino acids. The CDR3 loop is CSARVGATLAYEQYF. CDR3 coding DNA: TGCAGTGCTAGAGTAGGAGCGACTTTAGCCTACGAGCAGTACTTC.

This clonotype turned up a few times. This chain uses TRBV9 with TRBJ2-7, with 10 bases matching TRBD1. The germline V gene has CDR1 SGDLS and CDR2 YYNGEE. Trimming cost V 0 bases and J 6 bases; bases outside gene matches: 3. CDR3 size: 14 residues. The CDR3 region is CASSVEGQGSEQYF. The CDR3 DNA reads as TGTGCCAGCAGCGTAGAGGGACAGGGGAGCGAGCAGTACTTC. The whole variable domain, remainder taken from reference TRBV9 and TRBJ2-7, is DSGVTQTPKHLITATGQRVTLRCSPRSGDLSVYWYQQSLDQGLQFLIQYYNGEERAKGNILERFSAQQFPDLHSELNLSSLELGDSALYFCASSVEGQGSEQYFGPGTRLTVT.

This clonotype was picked up many times. The chain is built from TRBV12-3 or TRBV12-4 and TRBJ1-1, with D possibly being TRBD1 (5 bases). The ends were cut back, 6 bases at V and 8 bases at J, with 22 bases in the middle. The CDR3 consists of 15 residues. CDR3 coding DNA: TGTGCCAGCAGCCCCATTCGGGGGTCCCGAGACGAAGCTTTCTTT. Residues: CASSPIRGSRDEAFF.

This clonotype was counted ten times or more. This sequence joins TRBV20-1 and TRBJ2-3; TRBD2 matches 9 bases. The CDR3 runs 15 residues. The ends lost 3 bases at V and 6 bases at J; junction bases unmatched: 10. From germline, CDR1 is DFQATT and CDR2 SNEGSKA (reference sequence). The CDR3: CSARDSSGAGDTQYF. CDR3 DNA: TGCAGTGCTAGGGACTCTAGCGGGGCGGGGGATACGCAGTATTTT.

There are a few counts of this clonotype. As DNA, the CDR3 is TGTGCCAGCAGCGACAGGGTTAGCCCCTACAATGAGCAGTTCTTC. Translation gives CASSDRVSPYNEQFF. The chain has TRBV6-1 and TRBJ2-1; 7 positions agree with TRBD1. CDR1 is MNHNS, CDR2 SASEGT, per germline. CDR3 length equals 15 residues. V gave up 6 bases and J gave up 2 bases; unmatched junction bases: 7.

This clonotype has ten or more counts. The chain is built from TRBV7-9 and TRBJ1-1; D unclear. The germline CDR1 and CDR2 sequences are SEHNR and FQNEAQ (reference sequence). This CDR3 has 13 residues. V lost 1 base and J 6 bases, leaving 9 bases between the germline ends. CDR3 nucleotide sequence: TGTGCCAGCAGCTTAGAGGCCAGGCCTGAAGCTTTCTTT. This translates into CASSLEARPEAFF.

This clonotype appeared many times. The chain uses TRBV28 and TRBJ1-5; no clear D gene. Germline CDR1 MDHEN, CDR2 SYDVKM. This CDR3 region has 15 residues. The germline V and J ends were trimmed by 2 bases and 1 base, with 9 bases remaining between them. This chain's CDR3 is CASSLPQASNQPQHF. The CDR3 DNA follows: TGTGCCAGCAGTTTACCACAAGCGAGCAATCAGCCCCAGCATTTT. Supplemented by reference TRBV28 and TRBJ1-5, the full variable domain reads DVKVTQSSRYLVKRTGEKVFLECVQDMDHENMFWYRQDPGLGLRLIYFSYDVKMKEKGDIPEGYSVSREKKERFSLILESASTNQTSMYLCASSLPQASNQPQHFGDGTRLSIL.

This clonotype was found many times. CDR3 amino acids: CASRGRGNQPQHF. CDR3 nucleotides: TGTGCCAGCAGGGGTCGGGGCAATCAGCCCCAGCATTTT. The chain links TRBV28 to TRBJ1-5; D not resolved. The V gene lost 6 bases and the J gene lost 2 bases, with 8 bases spanning the gap. The CDR3 is made up of 13 amino acids. The germline V gene has CDR1 MDHEN and CDR2 SYDVKM.

This clonotype was seen ten or more times. This sequence joins TRBV28 and TRBJ2-7, with D perhaps TRBD1 (5 bases). The CDR3 runs 14 residues. Trimming removed 10 bases at V and 2 bases at J, with 18 bases between. Germline CDR1 reads MDHEN; CDR2 reads SYDVKM. DNA of the CDR3: TGTGCCACCACTCAGGGTATTCGACCCTACGAGCAGTACTTC. As protein: CATTQGIRPYEQYF. Full variable domain (rest looked up from reference TRBV28 and TRBJ2-7): DVKVTQSSRYLVKRTGEKVFLECVQDMDHENMFWYRQDPGLGLRLIYFSYDVKMKEKGDIPEGYSVSREKKERFSLILESASTNQTSMYLCATTQGIRPYEQYFGPGTRLTVT.